These 3 T cell receptor beta chains came from one sample sequenced in a study of blood T cell repertoires in COVID-19. Assay: immunoSEQ multiplex PCR; the TCRdb copy retains only in-frame clones and omits some. The sample lists roughly 220,000 clones; approximately 90% were seen once. The sequenced sample was PBMCs or T cells enriched from blood (not recorded which). Receptor source: a woman younger than 45 who had recovered from COVID-19.

This chain joins TRBV7-2 and TRBJ2-7; 9 positions match TRBD1. The CDR3 runs to 15 residues. Per the germline V gene, CDR1 is SGHTA and CDR2 is FQGNSA. The V and J ends lost 5 bases and 3 bases, in that order; junction bases with no gene match: 8. The CDR3 coding sequence is TGTGCCAGCAGCATCTCCGGGACAGGGATCTACGAGCAGTACTTC. It translates to CASSISGTGIYEQYF.

The chain combines TRBV7-9 with TRBJ2-7, with 7 bases fitting TRBD1. V trimming: 3 bases; J trimming: 2 bases; junction bases outside the gene matches: 7. In germline, CDR1 is SEHNR, CDR2 FQNEAQ (reference sequence). There are 15 residues in the CDR3. CDR3 amino acids: CASSFPPGGTYEQYF. In DNA, the CDR3 is TGTGCCAGCAGCTTCCCCCCAGGGGGAACCTACGAGCAGTACTTC.

The rearrangement joins TRBV27 to TRBJ1-6, with a weak D call TRBD1 (5 bases). The germline V gene has CDR1 MNHEY and CDR2 SMNVEV (reference sequence). CDR3 size: 12 residues. Trimming left V 6 bases short and J 9 bases short, with 9 bases between. The CDR3 nucleotides read TGTGCCAGCAGACGAACAGGTTCACCCCTCCACTTT. It is translated as CASRRTGSPLHF.